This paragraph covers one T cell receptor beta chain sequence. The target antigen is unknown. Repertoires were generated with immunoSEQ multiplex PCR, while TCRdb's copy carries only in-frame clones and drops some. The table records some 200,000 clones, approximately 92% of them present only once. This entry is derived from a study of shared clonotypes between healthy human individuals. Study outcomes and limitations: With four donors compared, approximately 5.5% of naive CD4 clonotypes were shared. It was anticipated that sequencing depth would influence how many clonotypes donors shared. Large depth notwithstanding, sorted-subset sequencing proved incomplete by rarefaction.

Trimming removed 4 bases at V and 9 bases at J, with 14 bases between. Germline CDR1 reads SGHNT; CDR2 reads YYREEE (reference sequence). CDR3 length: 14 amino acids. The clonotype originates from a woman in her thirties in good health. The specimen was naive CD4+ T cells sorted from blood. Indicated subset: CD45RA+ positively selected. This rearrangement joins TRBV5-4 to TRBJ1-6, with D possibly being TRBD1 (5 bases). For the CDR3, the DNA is TGTGCCAGCAGCCCAAGTGGGAGGGGTTCACCCCTCCACTTT. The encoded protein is CASSPSGRGSPLHF.